This TCR beta chain was retrieved from a study of T-cell memory formation after mild COVID-19. Study-level results: Clones shrinking from day 15 to 85 showed even CD4/CD8 mixes; later expanders tilted CD4+.

From germline, CDR1 is SGHRS and CDR2 YFSETQ. This CDR3 contains 14 residues. The ends were cut back, 1 base at V and 4 bases at J, with 11 bases in the middle. 5'RACE with constant-segment primers built TCRalpha and TCRbeta cDNA libraries with UMIs. TCRdb ran MiXCR on the 5' RACE reads and lists one entry per CDR3 protein. Among 250,000 to 300,000 distinct CDR3 sequences, around 15% were seen once, and the ten largest hold more than 20%. This clonotype came up a few times. The target antigen is unknown. This sequence joins TRBV5-1 and TRBJ1-1; D remains unclear. Specimen: PBMCs or a T cell subset sorted from them (not recorded which). The TCR sequence derives from a man between 18 and 35 years old who had mild COVID-19 (a few samples of this study predate the infection). Cell type and time point are not known. CDR3 DNA sequence: TGCGCCAGCAGCTTGCCGGGCTTGGGCACTGAAGCTTTCTTT. Protein: CASSLPGLGTEAFF.